Listed below are T cell receptor beta chains from one sample, sequenced in a study of T-cell memory formation after mild COVID-19. MiXCR, applied by TCRdb to the 5' RACE reads, yields one record per CDR3 protein. The sample yields approximately 190,000 distinct CDR3 sequences, approximately 20% seen once. Sequencing was done on a sample of PBMCs or a T cell subset sorted from them (not recorded which). These receptors all come from an adult woman who had mild COVID-19 (a few samples of this study predate the infection). Cell type and time point are not known. CDR3s include the opening cysteine and the closing phenylalanine or tryptophan. Fields, in order: D gene, J gene, V gene, clone size, CDR3 protein, CDR3 DNA. The D gene is left open where the match is weak. Size values are once, few and many counts, or a class for expanded clones, and some rows have none.

TRBD1 TRBJ1-2 TRBV6-6 . CASSSRQGVGYTF TGTGCCAGCAGTTCCAGACAGGGGGTTGGCTACACCTTC
TRBD1 TRBJ1-1 TRBV5-1 many CASSSGTGNTEAFF TGCGCCAGCAGCTCCGGGACAGGGAACACTGAAGCTTTCTTT
. TRBJ1-5 TRBV18 . CASSPGRLDQPQHF TGTGCCAGCTCACCAGGGAGGCTGGACCAGCCCCAGCATTTT
TRBD2 TRBJ2-3 TRBV9 . CASSASTSGMSTQYF TGTGCCAGCAGCGCATCGACTAGCGGGATGAGTACGCAGTATTTT
. TRBJ2-7 TRBV4-2 many CASSQYRDLRYEQYF TGTGCCAGCAGCCAATACCGGGACCTCCGCTACGAGCAGTACTTC
TRBD1 TRBJ2-4 TRBV20-1 . CSARMTGPKNIQYF TGCAGTGCTAGAATGACAGGGCCCAAAAACATTCAGTACTTC
TRBD1 TRBJ2-7 TRBV12-3/TRBV12-4 few CASNLGGTGVYEQYF TGTGCCAGCAACCTGGGGGGGACAGGGGTTTACGAGCAGTACTTC
. TRBJ2-5 TRBV29-1 few CSVELLTAQETQYF TGCAGCGTTGAATTGTTGACAGCTCAAGAGACCCAGTACTTC
. TRBJ2-3 TRBV30 . CAWRRRGDTDTQYF TGTGCCTGGAGGCGGAGGGGGGACACAGATACGCAGTATTTT
. TRBJ2-6 TRBV5-1 . CASSLAVGSGANVLTF TGCGCCAGCAGCTTGGCCGTGGGATCTGGGGCCAACGTCCTGACTTTC
TRBD2 TRBJ2-1 TRBV4-2 . CASSRPAGGSYNEQFF TGTGCCAGCAGCCGACCAGCGGGAGGTTCCTACAATGAGCAGTTCTTC
. TRBJ1-1 TRBV12-3/TRBV12-4 few CASSFARGEAFF TGTGCCAGCAGTTTCGCCAGGGGTGAAGCTTTCTTT
. TRBJ1-4 TRBV7-8 many CASRLDRLNEKLFF TGTGCCAGCAGGCTAGACAGGCTGAATGAAAAACTGTTTTTT
TRBD2 TRBJ2-7 TRBV15 few CATSRGGDADEQYF TGTGCCACCAGCCGGGGGGGGGACGCCGACGAGCAGTACTTC
. TRBJ2-1 TRBV30 few CAWSDLRAEQFF TGTGCCTGGAGTGACCTGAGGGCTGAGCAGTTCTTC
. TRBJ2-2 TRBV7-2 . CATKHLTQVLNTGELFF TGTGCCACCAAGCACCTAACACAGGTCTTGAACACCGGGGAGCTGTTTTTT
. TRBJ1-1 TRBV5-1 few CASSLTGQMNTEAFF TGCGCCAGCAGCTTGACCGGACAGATGAACACTGAAGCTTTCTTT
. TRBJ2-3 TRBV4-1 few CASSPPPGASTDTQYF TGCGCCAGCAGCCCTCCCCCGGGAGCTAGCACAGATACGCAGTATTTT
. TRBJ2-6 TRBV12-3/TRBV12-4 few CASSLPPYSSGANVLTF TGTGCCAGCAGCTTACCACCTTACAGCTCTGGGGCCAACGTCCTGACTTTC
. TRBJ2-1 TRBV7-3 . CASSPGPGPTTPRASNEQFF TGTGCCAGCAGCCCAGGCCCGGGGCCCACCACACCTCGCGCTTCCAATGAGCAGTTCTTC
TRBD1 TRBJ1-2 TRBV9 few CASSPSDRNYGYTF TGTGCCAGCAGCCCATCGGACAGGAACTATGGCTACACCTTC
. TRBJ1-2 TRBV30 . CAWSVWTAVGNGYTF TGTGCCTGGAGTGTATGGACGGCAGTAGGAAATGGCTACACCTTC
. TRBJ2-2 TRBV5-1 . CASSMAGDSTGELFF TGCGCCAGCAGCATGGCTGGGGACTCCACCGGGGAGCTGTTTTTT
. TRBJ1-1 TRBV5-1 few CASSFTSLMGNTEAFF TGCGCCAGCAGCTTTACTTCCCTTATGGGGAACACTGAAGCTTTCTTT